One and the same sample provided the 8 T cell receptor beta chains below, sequenced in a study of T cell changes during pregnancy in multiple sclerosis. The assay was immunoSEQ multiplex PCR, and TCRdb's table has in-frame clones only and misses some. Of 35,000 to 55,000 clones in the sample, around nine tenths were seen once. Sequences were derived from CD8+ T cells from peripheral blood mononuclear cells, sampled after pregnancy. The receptors shown here come from a female donor in good health, enrolled as a control in a pregnancy study.

This chain connects TRBV28 to TRBJ1-4; 9 bases are shared with TRBD1. V dropped 1 base and J dropped 11; count of bases not matched to a gene: 11. Germline V gene lookup returns CDR1 MDHEN and CDR2 SYDVKM. CDR3 size: 16 residues. This chain's CDR3 is CASSLYGYRGREKLFF. DNA for the CDR3: TGTGCCAGCAGTTTATATGGGTACAGGGGGCGGGAGAAACTGTTTTTT.

This clone was seen more than once but under ten times. This chain uses TRBV5-6 with TRBJ1-1; D remains unclear. The V gene's germline CDR1 is SGHDT and CDR2 YYEEEE. The CDR3 is 12 amino acids. Trimming cost V 2 bases and J 7 bases, with 9 bases left between them. This CDR3 reads CASSLRGNEAFF. In DNA, the CDR3 is TGTGCCAGCAGCTTACGCGGGAATGAAGCTTTCTTT.

V and J are TRBV7-8 and TRBJ2-7, with 13 positions matching TRBD2. This CDR3 is 17 amino acids long. CDR1 is SGHVS and CDR2 is FQNEAQ in the germline V gene. V shed 5 bases and J 5 bases; nucleotides not matched to a gene: 12. The CDR3 loop is CASSMYPRTSGGDEQYF. CDR3 in DNA: TGTGCCAGCAGCATGTATCCGAGGACTAGCGGGGGCGACGAGCAGTACTTC.

The J gene is TRBJ2-1, the V gene TRBV9; no firm D call. Germline V CDR1 and CDR2: SGDLS, YYNGEE. This CDR3 contains 16 residues. Trimming removed 0 bases at V and 2 bases at J, with 12 bases between. CDR3: CASSVAGGTPYNEQFF. Here the CDR3 DNA reads TGTGCCAGCAGCGTAGCAGGTGGAACCCCCTACAATGAGCAGTTCTTC.

The rearrangement uses TRBV7-8 and TRBJ2-3, with 8 nucleotides matching TRBD2. The germline V gene has CDR1 SGHVS and CDR2 FQNEAQ. The trim removed 5 bases at V and 2 bases at J, leaving 12 bases unmatched. The CDR3 spans 17 residues. The CDR3 bases are TGTGCCAGCAGCCCCTATACCAGCGGGGGCTTCACAGATACGCAGTATTTT. This translates into CASSPYTSGGFTDTQYF.

This clone was picked up one time. The genes are TRBV11-2 and TRBJ1-2; the D gene is possibly TRBD1 (6 bases). V lost 2 bases to trimming and J lost 5 bases, with 9 bases between them. This CDR3 comprises 13 residues. CDR1 and CDR2 (germline): SGHAT, FQNNGV. The CDR3 sequence: CASSLRTEYGYTF. DNA of the CDR3: TGTGCCAGCAGCTTACGGACAGAGTATGGCTACACCTTC.

The V call is TRBV6-5, the J call TRBJ2-5, with TRBD1 identical over 9 bases. V dropped 4 bases and J dropped 5; count of bases not matched to a gene: 5. Germline V gene lookup returns CDR1 MNHEY and CDR2 SVGAGI. This CDR3 spans 14 amino acids. CDR3 DNA sequence: TGTGCCAGCAGTTTGGACAGGGGTCGGGAGACCCAGTACTTC. Protein: CASSLDRGRETQYF.

The chain uses TRBV4-2 and TRBJ2-7; 11 nucleotides match TRBD2. This CDR3 spans 15 amino acids. Germline V gene data show CDR1 as LGHNA and CDR2 as YNFKEQ. Losses at the gene ends were 3 bases for V and 2 bases for J; bases not matched to a gene: 3. The CDR3 bases are TGTGCCAGCAGCCAGGGGACTAGCGGACCCTACGAGCAGTACTTC. Translated: CASSQGTSGPYEQYF.